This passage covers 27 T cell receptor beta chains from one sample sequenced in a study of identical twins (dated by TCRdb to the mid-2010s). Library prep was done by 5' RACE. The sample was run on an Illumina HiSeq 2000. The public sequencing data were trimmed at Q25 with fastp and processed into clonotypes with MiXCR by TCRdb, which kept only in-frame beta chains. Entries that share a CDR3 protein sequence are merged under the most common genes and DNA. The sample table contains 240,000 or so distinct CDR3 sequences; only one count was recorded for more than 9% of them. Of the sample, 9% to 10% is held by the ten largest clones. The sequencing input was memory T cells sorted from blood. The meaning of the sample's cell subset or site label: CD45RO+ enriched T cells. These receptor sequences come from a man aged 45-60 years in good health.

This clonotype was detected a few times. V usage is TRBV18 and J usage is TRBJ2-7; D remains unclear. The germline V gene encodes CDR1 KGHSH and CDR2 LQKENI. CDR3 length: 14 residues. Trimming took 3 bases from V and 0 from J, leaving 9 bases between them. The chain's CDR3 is CASSPYYGSYEQYF. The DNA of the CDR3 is TGTGCCAGCTCACCCTATTACGGCTCCTACGAGCAGTACTTC.

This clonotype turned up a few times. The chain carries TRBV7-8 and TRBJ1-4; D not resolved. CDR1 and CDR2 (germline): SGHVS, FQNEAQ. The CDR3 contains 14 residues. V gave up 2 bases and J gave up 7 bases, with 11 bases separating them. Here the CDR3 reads CASSLLGVGEKLFF. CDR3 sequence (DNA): TGTGCCAGCAGCTTACTGGGAGTCGGTGAAAAACTGTTTTTT.

For the CDR3, the DNA is TGTGCCAGCAGCTCGGGTGAAGGGAAGGACACTGAAGCTTTCTTT. Residues: CASSSGEGKDTEAFF. The V call is TRBV2, the J call TRBJ1-1, with D uncertain. The germline V and J ends were trimmed by 6 bases and 3 bases, with 17 bases remaining between them. CDR3 length: 15 residues. Germline-derived CDR1 and CDR2 are SNHLY and FYNNEI.

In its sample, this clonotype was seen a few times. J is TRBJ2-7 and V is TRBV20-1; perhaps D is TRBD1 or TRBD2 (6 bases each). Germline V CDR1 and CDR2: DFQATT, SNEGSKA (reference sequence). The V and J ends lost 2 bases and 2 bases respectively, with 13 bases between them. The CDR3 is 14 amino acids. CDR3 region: CSARSEGGPYEQYF. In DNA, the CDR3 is TGCAGTGCTAGATCAGAGGGGGGACCCTACGAGCAGTACTTC.

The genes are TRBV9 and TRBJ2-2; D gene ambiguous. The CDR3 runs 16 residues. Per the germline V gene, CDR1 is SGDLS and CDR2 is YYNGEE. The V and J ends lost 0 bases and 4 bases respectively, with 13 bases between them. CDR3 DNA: TGTGCCAGCAGCGTAGCTGGGCTAGTAGCCACCGGGGAGCTGTTTTTT. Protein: CASSVAGLVATGELFF. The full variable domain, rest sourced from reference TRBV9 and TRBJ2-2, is DSGVTQTPKHLITATGQRVTLRCSPRSGDLSVYWYQQSLDQGLQFLIQYYNGEERAKGNILERFSAQQFPDLHSELNLSSLELGDSALYFCASSVAGLVATGELFFGEGSRLTVL.

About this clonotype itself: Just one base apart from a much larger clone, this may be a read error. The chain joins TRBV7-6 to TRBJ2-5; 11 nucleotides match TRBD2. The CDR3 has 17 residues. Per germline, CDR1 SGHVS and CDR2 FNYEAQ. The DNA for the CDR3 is TGTGCCAGCAGCGTCATAGCGGGAGGGAGGATCGGAGAGATCCAGTACTTC. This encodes CASSVIAGGRIGEIQYF. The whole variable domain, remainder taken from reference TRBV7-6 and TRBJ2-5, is GAGVSQSPRYKVTKRGQDVALRCDPISGHVSLYWYRQALGQGPEFLTYFNYEAQQDKSGLPNDRFSAERPEGSISTLTIQRTEQRDSAMYRCASSVIAGGRIGEIQYFGPGTRLLVL.

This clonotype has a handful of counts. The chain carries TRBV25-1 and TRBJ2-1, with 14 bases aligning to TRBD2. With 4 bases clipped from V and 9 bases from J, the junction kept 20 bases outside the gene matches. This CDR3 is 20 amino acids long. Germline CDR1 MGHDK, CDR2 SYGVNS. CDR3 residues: CASSAPRTTTGTSGSVEQFF. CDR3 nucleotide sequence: TGTGCCAGCAGTGCCCCAAGGACAACCACCGGGACTAGCGGGAGTGTTGAGCAGTTCTTC.

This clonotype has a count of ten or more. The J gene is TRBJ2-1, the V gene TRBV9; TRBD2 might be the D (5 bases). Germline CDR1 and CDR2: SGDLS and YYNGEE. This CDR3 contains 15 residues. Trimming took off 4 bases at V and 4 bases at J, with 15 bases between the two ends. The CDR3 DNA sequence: TGTGCCAGCAGCCCCCAAGGCGGGTCTTACAATGAGCAGTTCTTC. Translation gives CASSPQGGSYNEQFF.

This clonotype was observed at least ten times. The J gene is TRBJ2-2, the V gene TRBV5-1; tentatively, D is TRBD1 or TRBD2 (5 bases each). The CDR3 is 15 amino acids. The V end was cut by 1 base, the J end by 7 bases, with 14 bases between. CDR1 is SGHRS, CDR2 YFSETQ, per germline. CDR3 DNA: TGCGCCAGCAGCTTGTGGGACCTCGAGTTCGGGGAGCTGTTTTTT. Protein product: CASSLWDLEFGELFF.

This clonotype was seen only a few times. CDR3 in amino acids: CASSPTGLADTDTQYF. For the CDR3, the DNA is TGTGCCAGCTCACCTACGGGACTAGCGGACACAGATACGCAGTATTTT. The gene calls are TRBV18 and TRBJ2-3, with 11 positions matching TRBD2. CDR1 KGHSH and CDR2 LQKENI come from the germline V gene. The V segment lost 3 bases and the J segment 2 bases; nucleotides outside the gene matches: 4. The CDR3 extends over 16 amino acids.

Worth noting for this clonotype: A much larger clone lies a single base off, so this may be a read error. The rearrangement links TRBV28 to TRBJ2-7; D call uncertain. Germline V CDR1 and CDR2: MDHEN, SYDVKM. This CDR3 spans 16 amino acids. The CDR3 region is CASSLSGSVSSYEQCF. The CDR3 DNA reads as TGTGCCAGCAGTTTATCCGGCAGTGTTAGCTCCTACGAGCAGTGCTTC.

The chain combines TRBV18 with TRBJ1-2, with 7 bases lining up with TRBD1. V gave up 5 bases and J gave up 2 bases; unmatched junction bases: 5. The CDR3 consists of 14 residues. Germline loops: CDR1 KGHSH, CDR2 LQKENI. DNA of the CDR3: TGTGCCAGCTCAAAGGGACAGTTGAACTATGGCTACACCTTC. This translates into CASSKGQLNYGYTF.

CDR3 amino acids: CASSSLSPGQSEQYF. For the CDR3, the DNA is TGTGCCAGCAGCAGTCTTTCGCCGGGACAGAGCGAGCAGTACTTC. The chain combines TRBV21-1 with TRBJ2-7; the table's D call, TRBD1, was not checked against the DNA. TRBV21-1 is given as a pseudogene. The CDR3 contains 15 residues.

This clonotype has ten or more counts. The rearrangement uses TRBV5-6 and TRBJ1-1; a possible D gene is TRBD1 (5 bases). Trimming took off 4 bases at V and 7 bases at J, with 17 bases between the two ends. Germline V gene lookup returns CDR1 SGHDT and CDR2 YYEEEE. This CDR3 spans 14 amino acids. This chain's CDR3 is CASSLRGGTGEAFF. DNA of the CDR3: TGTGCCAGCAGCCTAAGGGGTGGAACGGGTGAAGCTTTCTTT.

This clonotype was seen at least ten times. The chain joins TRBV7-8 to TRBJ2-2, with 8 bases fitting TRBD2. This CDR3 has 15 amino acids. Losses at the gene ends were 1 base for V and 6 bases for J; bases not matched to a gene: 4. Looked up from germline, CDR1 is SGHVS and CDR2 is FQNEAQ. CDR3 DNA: TGTGCCAGCAGCTTAGGGACTAGCTCCCCCGGGGAGCTGTTTTTT. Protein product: CASSLGTSSPGELFF. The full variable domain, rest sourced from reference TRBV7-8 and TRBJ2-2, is GAGVSQSPRYKVAKRGQDVALRCDPISGHVSLFWYQQALGQGPEFLTYFQNEAQLDKSGLPSDRFFAERPEGSVSTLKIQRTQQEDSAVYLCASSLGTSSPGELFFGEGSRLTVL.

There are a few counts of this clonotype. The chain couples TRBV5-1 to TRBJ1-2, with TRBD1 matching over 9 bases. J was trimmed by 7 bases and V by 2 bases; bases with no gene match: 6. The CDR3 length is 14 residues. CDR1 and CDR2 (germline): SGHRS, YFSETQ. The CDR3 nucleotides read TGCGCCAGCAGCTTACGACAGGGGGGCGGTGGCTACACCTTC. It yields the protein CASSLRQGGGGYTF. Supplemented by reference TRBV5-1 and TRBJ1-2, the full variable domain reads KAGVTQTPRYLIKTRGQQVTLSCSPISGHRSVSWYQQTPGQGLQFLFEYFSETQRNKGNFPGRFSGRQFSNSRSEMNVSTLELGDSALYLCASSLRQGGGGYTFGSGTRLTVV.

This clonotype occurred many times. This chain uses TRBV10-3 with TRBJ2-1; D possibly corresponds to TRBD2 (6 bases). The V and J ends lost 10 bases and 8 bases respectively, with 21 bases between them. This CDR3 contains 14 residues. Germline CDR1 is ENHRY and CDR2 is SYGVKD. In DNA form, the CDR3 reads TGTGCCACTTATAACCGGGACTCCAGCGATGAGCAGTTCTTC. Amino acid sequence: CATYNRDSSDEQFF.

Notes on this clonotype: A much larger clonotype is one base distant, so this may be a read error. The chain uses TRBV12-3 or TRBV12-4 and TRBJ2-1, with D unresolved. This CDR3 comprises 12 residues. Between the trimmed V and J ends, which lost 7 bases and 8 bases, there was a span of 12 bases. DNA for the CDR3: TGTGCCAGCACCAGACTTGGGCATGAGCAGTTCTTC. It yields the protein CASTRLGHEQFF.

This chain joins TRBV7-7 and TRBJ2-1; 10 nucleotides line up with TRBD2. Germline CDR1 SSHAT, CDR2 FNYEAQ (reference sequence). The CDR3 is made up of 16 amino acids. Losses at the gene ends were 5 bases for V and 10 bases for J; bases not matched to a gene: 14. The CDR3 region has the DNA TGTGCCAGCAGCCCCACTAGCGGGGCCGATCAATCGGAGCAGTTCTTC. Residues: CASSPTSGADQSEQFF.

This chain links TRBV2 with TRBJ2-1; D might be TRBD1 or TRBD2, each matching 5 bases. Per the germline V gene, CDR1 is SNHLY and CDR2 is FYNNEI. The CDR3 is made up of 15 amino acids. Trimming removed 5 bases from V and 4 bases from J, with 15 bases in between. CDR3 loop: CASSRARGRYNEQFF. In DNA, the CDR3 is TGTGCCAGCAGTCGGGCGAGGGGCCGTTACAATGAGCAGTTCTTC.

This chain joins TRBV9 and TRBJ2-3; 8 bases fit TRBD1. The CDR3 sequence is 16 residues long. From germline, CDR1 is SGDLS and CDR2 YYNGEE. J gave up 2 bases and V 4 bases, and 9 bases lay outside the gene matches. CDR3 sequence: CASSFSTGASTDTQYF. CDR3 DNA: TGTGCCAGCAGCTTTTCGACAGGGGCCTCCACAGATACGCAGTATTTT.

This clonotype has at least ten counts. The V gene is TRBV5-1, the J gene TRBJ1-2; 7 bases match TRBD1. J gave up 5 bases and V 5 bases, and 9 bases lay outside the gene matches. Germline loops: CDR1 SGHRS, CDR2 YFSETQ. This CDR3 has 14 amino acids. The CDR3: CASRSGTAGYGYTF. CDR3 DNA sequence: TGCGCCAGCAGGTCCGGGACAGCCGGTTATGGCTACACCTTC. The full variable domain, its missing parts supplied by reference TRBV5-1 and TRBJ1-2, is KAGVTQTPRYLIKTRGQQVTLSCSPISGHRSVSWYQQTPGQGLQFLFEYFSETQRNKGNFPGRFSGRQFSNSRSEMNVSTLELGDSALYLCASRSGTAGYGYTFGSGTRLTVV.

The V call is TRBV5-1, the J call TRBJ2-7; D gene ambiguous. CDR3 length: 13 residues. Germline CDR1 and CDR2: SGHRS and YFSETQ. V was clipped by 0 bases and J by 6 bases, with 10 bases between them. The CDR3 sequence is CASSLEGFSEQYF. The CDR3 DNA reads TGCGCCAGCAGCTTGGAAGGGTTCTCCGAGCAGTACTTC. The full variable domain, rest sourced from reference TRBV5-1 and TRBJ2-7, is KAGVTQTPRYLIKTRGQQVTLSCSPISGHRSVSWYQQTPGQGLQFLFEYFSETQRNKGNFPGRFSGRQFSNSRSEMNVSTLELGDSALYLCASSLEGFSEQYFGPGTRLTVT.

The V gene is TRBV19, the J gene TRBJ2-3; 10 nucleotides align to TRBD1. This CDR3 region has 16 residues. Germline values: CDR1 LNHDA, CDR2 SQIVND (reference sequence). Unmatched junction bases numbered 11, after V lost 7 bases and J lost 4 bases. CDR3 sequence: CASTSGTGVGADTQYF. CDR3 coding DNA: TGTGCCAGTACCTCCGGGACAGGGGTCGGCGCAGATACGCAGTATTTT.

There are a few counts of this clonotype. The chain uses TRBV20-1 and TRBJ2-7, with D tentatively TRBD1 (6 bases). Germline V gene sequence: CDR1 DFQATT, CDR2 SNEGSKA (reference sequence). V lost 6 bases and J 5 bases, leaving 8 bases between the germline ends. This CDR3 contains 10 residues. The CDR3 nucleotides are TGCAGTGCAGGGGACAACGAGCAGTACTTC. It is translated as CSAGDNEQYF.

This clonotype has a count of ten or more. The CDR3 DNA follows: TGTGCCAGCAGCCTCCGCGGAGGCGCGAATTCACCCCTCCACTTT. As protein: CASSLRGGANSPLHF. The gene calls are TRBV7-2 and TRBJ1-6; D is ambiguous. The CDR3 has 15 residues. Germline loops: CDR1 SGHTA, CDR2 FQGNSA. V was shortened by 5 bases and J by 7 bases, with 15 bases between the two germline ends. Full variable domain (outside the CDR3, taken from reference TRBV7-2 and TRBJ1-6): GAGVSQSPSNKVTEKGKDVELRCDPISGHTALYWYRQSLGQGLEFLIYFQGNSAPDKSGLPSDRFSAERTGGSVSTLTIQRTQQEDSAVYLCASSLRGGANSPLHFGNGTRLTVT.

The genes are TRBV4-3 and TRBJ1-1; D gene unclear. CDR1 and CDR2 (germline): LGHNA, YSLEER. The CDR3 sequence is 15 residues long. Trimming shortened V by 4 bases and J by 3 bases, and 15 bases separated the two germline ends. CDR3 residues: CASSPDAAADTEAFF. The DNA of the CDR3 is TGCGCCAGCAGCCCCGACGCGGCAGCCGACACTGAAGCTTTCTTT.